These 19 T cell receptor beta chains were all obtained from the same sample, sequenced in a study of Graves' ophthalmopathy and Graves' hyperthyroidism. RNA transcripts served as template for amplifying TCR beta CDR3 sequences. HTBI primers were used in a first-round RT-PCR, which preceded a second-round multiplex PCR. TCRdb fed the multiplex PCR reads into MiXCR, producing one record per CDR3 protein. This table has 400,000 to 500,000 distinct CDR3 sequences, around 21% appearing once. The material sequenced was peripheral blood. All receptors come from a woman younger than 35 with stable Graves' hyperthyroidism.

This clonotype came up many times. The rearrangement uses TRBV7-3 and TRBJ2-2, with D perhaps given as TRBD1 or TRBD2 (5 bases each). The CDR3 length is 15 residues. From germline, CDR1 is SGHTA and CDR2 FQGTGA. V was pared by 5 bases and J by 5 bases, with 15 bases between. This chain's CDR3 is CASSPTGLKTGELFF. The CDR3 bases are TGTGCCAGCAGCCCGACGGGGCTTAAGACCGGGGAGCTGTTTTTT.

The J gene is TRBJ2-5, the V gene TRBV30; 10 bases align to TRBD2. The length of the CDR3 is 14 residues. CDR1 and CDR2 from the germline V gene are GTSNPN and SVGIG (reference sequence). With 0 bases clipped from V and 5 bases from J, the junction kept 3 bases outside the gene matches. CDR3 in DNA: TGTGCCTGGAGTGTTGCGACTAGCGGGGAGACCCAGTACTTC. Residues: CAWSVATSGETQYF.

The CDR3 DNA reads TGTGCCAGCAGCCAAGGGAGGGATTACACCGGGGAGCTGTTTTTT. It specifies CASSQGRDYTGELFF. The chain recombines TRBV3-1 with TRBJ2-2; a weak D match, TRBD2 (6 bases). Germline V gives CDR1 LGHDT, CDR2 YNNKEL (reference sequence). Trimming stripped 1 base from V and 3 bases from J, with 9 bases between. The CDR3 length is 15 residues.

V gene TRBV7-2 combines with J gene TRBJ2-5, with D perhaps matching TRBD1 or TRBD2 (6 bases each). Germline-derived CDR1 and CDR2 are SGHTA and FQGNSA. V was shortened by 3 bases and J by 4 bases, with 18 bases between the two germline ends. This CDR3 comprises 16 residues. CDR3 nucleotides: TGTGCCAGCAGCTTCGCCGGGACACAGGAGGGAGAGACCCAGTACTTC. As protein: CASSFAGTQEGETQYF.

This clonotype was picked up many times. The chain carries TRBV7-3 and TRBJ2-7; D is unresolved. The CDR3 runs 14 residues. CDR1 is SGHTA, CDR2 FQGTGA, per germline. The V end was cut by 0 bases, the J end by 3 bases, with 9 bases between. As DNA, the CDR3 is TGTGCCAGCAGCTTAACGGCCCCGGGCTACGAGCAGTACTTC. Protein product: CASSLTAPGYEQYF.

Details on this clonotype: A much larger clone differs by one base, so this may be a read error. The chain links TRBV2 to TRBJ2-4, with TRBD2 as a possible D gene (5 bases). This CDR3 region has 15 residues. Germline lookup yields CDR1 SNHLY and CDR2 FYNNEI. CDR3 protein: CASSPTTRAKYIQYF. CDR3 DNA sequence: TGTGCCAGCAGTCCTACAACTAGAGCCAAATACATTCAGTACTTC. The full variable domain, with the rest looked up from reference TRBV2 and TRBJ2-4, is EPEVTQTPSHQVTQMGQEVILRCVPISNHLYFYWYRQILGQKVEFLVSFYNNEISEKSEIFDDQFSVERPDGSNFTLKIRSTKLEDSAMYFCASSPTTRAKYIQYFGAGTRLSVL.

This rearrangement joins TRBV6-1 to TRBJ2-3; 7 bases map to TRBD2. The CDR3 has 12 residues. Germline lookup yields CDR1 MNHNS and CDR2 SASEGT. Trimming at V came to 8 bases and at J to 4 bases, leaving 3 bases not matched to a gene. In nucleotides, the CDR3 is TGTGCCAGCCAAGCGGGACCAGATACGCAGTATTTT. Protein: CASQAGPDTQYF.

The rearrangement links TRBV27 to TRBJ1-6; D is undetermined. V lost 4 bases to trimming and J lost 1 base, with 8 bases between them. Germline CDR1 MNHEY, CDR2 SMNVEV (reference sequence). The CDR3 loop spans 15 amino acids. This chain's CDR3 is CASSSSGSYNSPLHF. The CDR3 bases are TGTGCCAGCAGTTCTTCTGGGTCCTATAATTCACCCCTCCACTTT.

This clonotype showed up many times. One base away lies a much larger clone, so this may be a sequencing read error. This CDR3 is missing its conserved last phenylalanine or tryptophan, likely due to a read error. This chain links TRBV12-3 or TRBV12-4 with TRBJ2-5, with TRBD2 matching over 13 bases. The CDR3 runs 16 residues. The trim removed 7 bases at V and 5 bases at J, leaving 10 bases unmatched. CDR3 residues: CASTLGLAGVGETQYS. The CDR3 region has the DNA TGTGCCAGCACCCTCGGACTAGCGGGAGTTGGGGAGACCCAGTACTCC.

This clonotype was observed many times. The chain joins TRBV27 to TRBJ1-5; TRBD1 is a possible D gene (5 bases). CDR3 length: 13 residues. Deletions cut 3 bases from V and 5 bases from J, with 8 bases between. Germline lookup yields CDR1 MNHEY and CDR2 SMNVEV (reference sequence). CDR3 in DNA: TGTGCCAGCAGTTTCAGGGTGCATCAGCCCCAGCATTTT. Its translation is CASSFRVHQPQHF.

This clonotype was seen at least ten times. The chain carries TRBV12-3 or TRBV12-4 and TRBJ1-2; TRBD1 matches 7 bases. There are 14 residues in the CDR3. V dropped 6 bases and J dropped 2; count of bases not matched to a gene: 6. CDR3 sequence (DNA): TGTGCCAGCAGCCCGGGAGGGGGCAACTATGGCTACACCTTC. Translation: CASSPGGGNYGYTF.

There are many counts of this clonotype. CDR3 nucleotide sequence: TGTGCCAGCTCGATAGACAGGGTGGGCAGACAGCCCCAGCATTTT. Protein: CASSIDRVGRQPQHF. The chain links TRBV18 to TRBJ1-5; 7 bases fit TRBD1. This CDR3 is 15 amino acids long. V shed 6 bases, J shed 7 bases, and the junction held 12 bases outside the gene matches. The germline CDR1 and CDR2 sequences are KGHSH and LQKENI.

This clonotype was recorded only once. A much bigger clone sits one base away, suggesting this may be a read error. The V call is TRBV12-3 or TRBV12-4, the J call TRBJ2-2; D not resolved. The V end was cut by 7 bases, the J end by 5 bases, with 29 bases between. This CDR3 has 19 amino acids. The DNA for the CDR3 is TGTGCCAGCACCTTTAGGGTAGGTGGCATAAAACCGGAAACCGGGGAGCTGTTTTTT. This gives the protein CASTFRVGGIKPETGELFF.

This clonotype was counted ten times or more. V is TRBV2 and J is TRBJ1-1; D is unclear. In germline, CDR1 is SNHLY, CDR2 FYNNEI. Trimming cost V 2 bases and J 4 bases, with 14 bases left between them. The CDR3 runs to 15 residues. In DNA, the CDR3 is TGTGCCAGCAGTGAAACTGGTCTCCCGGGCACTGAAGCTTTCTTT. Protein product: CASSETGLPGTEAFF.

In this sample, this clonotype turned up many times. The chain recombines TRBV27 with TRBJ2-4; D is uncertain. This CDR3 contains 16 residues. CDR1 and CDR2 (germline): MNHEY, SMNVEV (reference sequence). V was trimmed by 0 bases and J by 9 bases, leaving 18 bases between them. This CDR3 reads CASSLSTTPRYGIQYF. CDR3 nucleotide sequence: TGTGCCAGCAGTTTATCAACAACGCCCCGATACGGCATTCAGTACTTC.

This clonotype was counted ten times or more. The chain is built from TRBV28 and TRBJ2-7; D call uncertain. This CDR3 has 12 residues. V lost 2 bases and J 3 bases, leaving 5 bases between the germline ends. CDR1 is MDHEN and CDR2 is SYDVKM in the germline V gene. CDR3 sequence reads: CASSLNGYEQYF. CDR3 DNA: TGTGCCAGCAGTTTAAACGGCTACGAGCAGTACTTC.

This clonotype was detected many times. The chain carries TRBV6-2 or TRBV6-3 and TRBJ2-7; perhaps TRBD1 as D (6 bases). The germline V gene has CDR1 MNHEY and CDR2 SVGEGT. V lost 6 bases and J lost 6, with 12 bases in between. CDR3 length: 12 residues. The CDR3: CASRPGQTEQYF. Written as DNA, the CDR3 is TGTGCCAGCAGACCAGGACAGACCGAGCAGTACTTC.

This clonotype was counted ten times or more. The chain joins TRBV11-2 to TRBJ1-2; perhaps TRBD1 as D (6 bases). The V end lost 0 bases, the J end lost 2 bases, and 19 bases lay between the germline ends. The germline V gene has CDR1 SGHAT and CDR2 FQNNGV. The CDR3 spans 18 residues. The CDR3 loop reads CASSLDDRGVTANYGYTF. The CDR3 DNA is TGTGCCAGCAGCTTAGATGATAGGGGGGTTACAGCGAACTATGGCTACACCTTC.

In nucleotides, the CDR3 is TGTGCCAGCAGGAGTGAAGGGGTGGGCGAGCAGTACTTC. It is translated as CASRSEGVGEQYF. The chain employs TRBV2 and TRBJ2-7; D might be TRBD1 (5 bases). Germline CDR1 and CDR2: SNHLY and FYNNEI. The ends were cut back, 6 bases at V and 6 bases at J, with 15 bases in the middle. CDR3 length: 13 residues.